Described below is a single T cell receptor beta chain sequence and its context. RNA served as the template for amplifying TCR beta CDR3 regions. First-round RT-PCR with HTBI primers preceded a second-round multiplex PCR. MiXCR was run by TCRdb on the multiplex PCR reads, yielding one entry per CDR3 protein. Here the sample spans 600,000 to 950,000 distinct CDR3 sequences, around 40% being singletons. The data were taken from a study of Graves' ophthalmopathy and Graves' hyperthyroidism. Deletions cut 1 base from V and 2 bases from J, with 12 bases between. The CDR3 runs 15 residues. In germline, CDR1 is SNHLY, CDR2 FYNNEI.

Sequencing used peripheral blood. This rearrangement joins TRBV2 to TRBJ2-7; D gene ambiguous. The receptor's source is an adult man with Graves' ophthalmopathy. The CDR3 nucleotides are TGTGCCAGCAGTGAAGACGCAAGTTCGGCCTACGAGCAGTACTTC. It is translated as CASSEDASSAYEQYF.